The clone carrying this T cell receptor beta chain was seen at least ten times. No antigen is known for it. The sample originates from a study of breast tumors, draining lymph nodes, adjacent tissues. Notes on the study in general: Tumor TCR diversity was below lymph nodes but above nontumor tissue.

CDR3 length: 11 amino acids. Per germline, CDR1 DFQATT and CDR2 SNEGSKA (reference sequence). With 6 bases removed from V and 8 bases from J, the gap between germline ends came to 10 bases. Breast cancer patients provided tissue from their axillary draining lymph nodes. TCRdb redid the calling of the multiplex PCR reads with MiXCR, one entry per CDR3 protein. Here the sample spans around 300,000 distinct CDR3 sequences, about 33% being singletons. This chain connects TRBV20-1 to TRBJ2-2; D not resolved. The sequencing input was axillary lymph node tissue. The receptor was isolated from a female donor with breast cancer. Some clones in this sample may be carry-over from other donors' samples. In DNA, the CDR3 is TGCAGTGCCCCACTACGTGGGGAGCTGTTTTTT. Its translation: CSAPLRGELFF.